What follows are 14 T cell receptor beta chains derived from one specimen sequenced in a study of early T cells in non-severe SARS-CoV-2 infection. TCRdb analysed the 5' RACE reads with MiXCR anew, one entry per CDR3 protein. The table records more than 35,000 distinct CDR3 sequences, roughly 6% of them present only once. The sample consisted of whole blood. The receptors derive from an adult who was a healthcare worker with PCR-confirmed SARS-CoV-2 infection or an uninfected control (not recorded which).

In its sample, this clonotype ranks as medium-sized. The chain is built from TRBV7-2 and TRBJ2-1; 8 positions agree with TRBD2. This CDR3 comprises 14 residues. CDR1 and CDR2 from the germline V gene are SGHTA and FQGNSA. The ends lost 8 bases at V and 4 bases at J; junction bases unmatched: 7. The CDR3 DNA reads TGTGCCAGCGGGCAGCGGGAGCCATACAATGAGCAGTTCTTC. This codes for CASGQREPYNEQFF.

The CDR3 here is CASSSGTTIYEQYF. CDR3 sequence (DNA): TGTGCCAGCAGTTCCGGGACAACGATCTACGAGCAGTACTTC. The rearrangement joins TRBV6-5 to TRBJ2-7, with TRBD1 as a possible D gene (6 bases). The length of the CDR3 is 14 residues. Trimming took off 4 bases at V and 3 bases at J, with 13 bases between the two ends. CDR1 is MNHEY, CDR2 SVGAGI, per germline.

To note about this clonotype: A single base separates this from a much larger clone, so it may be a read error. The rearrangement uses TRBV4-1 and TRBJ1-6; 10 bases match TRBD1. The CDR3 runs to 16 residues. Germline values: CDR1 MGHRA, CDR2 YSYEKL. The CDR3 loop is CTSSLLGQGLNSPLHF. The CDR3 DNA is TGCACCAGCAGCCTCCTGGGACAGGGGCTTAATTCACCCCTCCACTTT.

The CDR3, as DNA: TGCAGTGCCAAACTAGCGGGAGCCGGGGAGCTGTTTTTT. Protein sequence: CSAKLAGAGELFF. The chain employs TRBV20-1 and TRBJ2-2; the match to TRBD2 covers 11 bases. CDR3 size: 13 residues. Trimming cost V 6 bases and J 6 bases; bases outside gene matches: 3. Germline V gene data show CDR1 as DFQATT and CDR2 as SNEGSKA (reference sequence).

This clonotype showed up just a few times. The genes are TRBV12-3 or TRBV12-4 and TRBJ2-1; D unclear. The CDR3 has 13 amino acids. Trimming shortened V by 8 bases and J by 4 bases, and 12 bases separated the two germline ends. CDR3 nucleotide sequence: TGTGCCAGCCGCTTCCAACTGTACAATGAGCAGTTCTTC. Amino acid sequence: CASRFQLYNEQFF.

The chain combines TRBV20-1 with TRBJ2-7, with TRBD2 as a possible D gene (6 bases). Germline CDR1 reads DFQATT; CDR2 reads SNEGSKA (reference sequence). Trimming took off 4 bases at V and 4 bases at J, with 14 bases between the two ends. This CDR3 is built from 13 residues. In DNA, the CDR3 is TGCAGTGCTAAGAGGAGCGGGCCATACGAGCAGTACTTC. This gives the protein CSAKRSGPYEQYF.

The table lists this clonotype with many counts. In DNA, the CDR3 is TGTGCCAGCAGTTCAGGGACTCAGCCCCAGCATTTT. Its translation: CASSSGTQPQHF. The chain couples TRBV28 to TRBJ1-5, with D maybe TRBD1 (5 bases). V was pared by 4 bases and J by 6 bases, with 7 bases between. The CDR3 is 12 amino acids. Germline V CDR1 and CDR2: MDHEN, SYDVKM.

At least ten counts were recorded for this clonotype. The rearrangement joins TRBV12-3 or TRBV12-4 to TRBJ1-2; D ambiguous. CDR3 length: 13 residues. V gave up 3 bases and J gave up 2 bases, with 7 bases separating them. As DNA, the CDR3 is TGTGCCAGCAGTTTGAGGTCGAACTATGGCTACACCTTC. It yields the protein CASSLRSNYGYTF.

This clonotype was counted ten times or more. The CDR3 loop reads CASSNSWGRSNQPQHF. The CDR3 DNA sequence: TGTGCCAGCAGCAACAGTTGGGGTCGGAGCAATCAGCCCCAGCATTTT. This rearrangement joins TRBV6-2 or TRBV6-3 to TRBJ1-5; D remains ambiguous. Trimming left V 6 bases short and J 1 base short, with 16 bases between. This CDR3 has 16 residues. CDR1 MNHEY and CDR2 SVGEGT come from the germline V gene.

This clonotype was counted many times. The V call is TRBV24-1, the J call TRBJ2-7; D remains ambiguous. CDR3 size: 14 residues. Trimming took 0 bases from V and 0 from J, leaving 5 bases between them. Germline values: CDR1 KGHDR, CDR2 SFDVKD. CDR3 protein: CATSDLDNSYEQYF. CDR3 DNA sequence: TGTGCCACCAGTGATTTGGACAACTCCTACGAGCAGTACTTC.

The V and J genes are TRBV10-2 and TRBJ2-6; D tentatively reads TRBD1 or TRBD2 (6 bases each). The V gene lost 0 bases and the J gene lost 5 bases, with 8 bases spanning the gap. This CDR3 has 15 residues. CDR1 WSHSY and CDR2 SAAADI come from the germline V gene. CDR3 region: CASSESGGWANVLTF. CDR3 DNA sequence: TGCGCCAGCAGTGAGTCGGGGGGCTGGGCCAACGTCCTGACTTTC.

This clonotype was counted many times. V usage is TRBV12-3 or TRBV12-4 and J usage is TRBJ2-7; D uncertain. This CDR3 is 12 amino acids long. Trimming stripped 7 bases from V and 5 bases from J, with 12 bases between. As DNA, the CDR3 is TGTGCCAGCACCACCCCAGGCGACGAGCAGTACTTC. It yields the protein CASTTPGDEQYF.

This clonotype is deemed medium-sized. The chain uses TRBV18 and TRBJ2-1; D not resolved. Trimming removed 4 bases at V and 7 bases at J, with 8 bases between. The germline CDR1 and CDR2 sequences are KGHSH and LQKENI. The CDR3 contains 12 residues. Here the CDR3 DNA reads TGTGCCAGCTCACGCTCACGAAATGAGCAGTTCTTC. This encodes CASSRSRNEQFF.

This clonotype was found many times. J is TRBJ2-1 and V is TRBV27; 7 bases map to TRBD2. V shed 2 bases and J 3 bases; nucleotides not matched to a gene: 4. Germline CDR1 and CDR2: MNHEY and SMNVEV (reference sequence). The CDR3 consists of 15 residues. CDR3: CASSLRRELYNEQFF. The CDR3 DNA sequence: TGTGCCAGCAGTTTAAGGCGGGAGCTCTACAATGAGCAGTTCTTC.